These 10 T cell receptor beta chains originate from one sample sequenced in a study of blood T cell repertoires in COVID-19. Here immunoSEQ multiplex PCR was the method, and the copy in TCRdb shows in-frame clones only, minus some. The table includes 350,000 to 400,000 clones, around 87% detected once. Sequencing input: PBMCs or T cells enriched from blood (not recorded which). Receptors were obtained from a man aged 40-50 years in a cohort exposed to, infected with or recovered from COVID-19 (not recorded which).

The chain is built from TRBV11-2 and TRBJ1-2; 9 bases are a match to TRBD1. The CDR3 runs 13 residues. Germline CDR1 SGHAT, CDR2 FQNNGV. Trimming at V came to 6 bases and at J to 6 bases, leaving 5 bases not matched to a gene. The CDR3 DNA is TGTGCCAGCAGTCTACAGGGGGCAAATGGCTACACCTTC. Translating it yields CASSLQGANGYTF.

The DNA for the CDR3 is TGTGCCAGCAGTGAAACCGGGACAGGGAACGCTTTCTTT. Amino acid sequence: CASSETGTGNAFF. This chain uses TRBV6-1 with TRBJ1-1; 9 bases agree with TRBD1. V shed 2 bases, J shed 11 bases, and the junction held 6 bases outside the gene matches. From germline, CDR1 is MNHNS and CDR2 SASEGT. The length of the CDR3 is 13 residues.

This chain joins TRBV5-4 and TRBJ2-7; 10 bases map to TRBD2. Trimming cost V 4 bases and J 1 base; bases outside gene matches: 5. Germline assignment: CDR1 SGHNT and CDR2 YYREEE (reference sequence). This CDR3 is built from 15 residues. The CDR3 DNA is TGTGCCAGCAGCCTATGGACTAGCGGATCCTACGAGCAGTACTTC. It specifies CASSLWTSGSYEQYF.

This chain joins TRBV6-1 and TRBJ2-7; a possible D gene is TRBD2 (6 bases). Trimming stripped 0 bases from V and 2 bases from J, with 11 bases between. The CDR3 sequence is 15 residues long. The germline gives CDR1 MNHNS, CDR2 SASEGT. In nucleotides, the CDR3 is TGTGCCAGCAGTGAAGCCACGACTAGTACCTACGAGCAGTACTTC. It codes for CASSEATTSTYEQYF.

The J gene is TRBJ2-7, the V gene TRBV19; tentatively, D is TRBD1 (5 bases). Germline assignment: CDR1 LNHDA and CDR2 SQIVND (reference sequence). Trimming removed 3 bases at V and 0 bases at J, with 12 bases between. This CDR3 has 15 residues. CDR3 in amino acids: CASSMKGLSSYEQYF. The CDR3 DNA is TGTGCCAGTAGTATGAAGGGGCTAAGCTCCTACGAGCAGTACTTC.

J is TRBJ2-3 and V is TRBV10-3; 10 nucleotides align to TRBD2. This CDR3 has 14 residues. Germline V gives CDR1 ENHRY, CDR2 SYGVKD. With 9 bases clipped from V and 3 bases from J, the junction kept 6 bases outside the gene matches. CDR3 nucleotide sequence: TGTGCCATAAGCGGGAGGGGAGGGACAGATACGCAGTATTTT. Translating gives CAISGRGGTDTQYF.

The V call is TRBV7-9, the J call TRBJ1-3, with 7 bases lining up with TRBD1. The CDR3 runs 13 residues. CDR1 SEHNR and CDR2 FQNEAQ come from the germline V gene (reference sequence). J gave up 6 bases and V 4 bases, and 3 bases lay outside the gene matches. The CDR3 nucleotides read TGTGCCAGCAGCTGGGACAGCGAAAACACCATATATTTT. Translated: CASSWDSENTIYF.

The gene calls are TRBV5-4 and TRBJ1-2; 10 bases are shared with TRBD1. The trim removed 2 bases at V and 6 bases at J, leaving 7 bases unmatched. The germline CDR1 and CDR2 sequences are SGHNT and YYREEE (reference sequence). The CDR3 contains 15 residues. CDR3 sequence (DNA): TGTGCCAGCAGCTTTCGGCGGGACAGGGGAGATGGCTACACCTTC. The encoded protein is CASSFRRDRGDGYTF.

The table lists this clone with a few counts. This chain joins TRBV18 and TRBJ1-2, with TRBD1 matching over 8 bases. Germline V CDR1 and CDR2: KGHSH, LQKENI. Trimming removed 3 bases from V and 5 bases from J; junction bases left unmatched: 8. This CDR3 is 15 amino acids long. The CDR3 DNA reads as TGTGCCAGCTCACCCGGACAGGGAGGCTCTTATGGCTACACCTTC. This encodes CASSPGQGGSYGYTF.

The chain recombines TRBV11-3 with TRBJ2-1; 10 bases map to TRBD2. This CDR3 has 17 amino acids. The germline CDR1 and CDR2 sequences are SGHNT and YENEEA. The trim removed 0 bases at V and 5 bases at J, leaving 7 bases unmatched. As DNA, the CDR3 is TGTGCCAGCAGCTTAGATGGCCGGCTAGCGGGAGACAATGAGCAGTTCTTC. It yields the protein CASSLDGRLAGDNEQFF.